What follows describes a single T cell receptor beta chain. Antigen specificity is unknown. These data come from a study of response to subunit inactivated influenza vaccine. Broader study findings: Authors suggested each seasonal influenza vaccination recruits few new T cells.

TCRdb independently ran MiXCR on the RT-PCR reads; one entry per CDR3 protein. The sample carries more than 250,000 distinct CDR3 sequences, less than 25% recorded once. Sample: PBMCs from blood, taken 21 months after vaccination. This TCR was sampled from a man in his fifties or sixties who received an inactivated influenza vaccine.

The CDR3 sequence is CASSLGPRNEQFF. The DNA for the CDR3 is TGTGCCAGCAGCTTAGGCCCAAGGAATGAGCAGTTCTTC. The J gene is TRBJ2-1, the V gene TRBV6-5; D remains unclear. V shed 6 bases and J shed 7 bases, with 13 bases lying between them. CDR1 is MNHEY, CDR2 SVGAGI, per germline. The CDR3 totals 13 residues.